This is a list of T cell receptor beta chains from one sample in a study of T cell repertoires in cytomegalovirus infection. TCRdb reanalysed the reads using MiXCR and keeps one entry per CDR3 protein. The sample lists roughly 240,000 distinct CDR3 sequences; 6.5% were seen once. The source material was PBMCs. The receptors come from a human donor in good health (CMV status not recorded). Some clones in this sample may be carry-over from other donors' samples. Both conserved end residues are part of each CDR3. A D gene is named only where the DNA matches it firmly. Clone sizes are given selectively: once, few, many, or a class where the clone is expanded.

D gene,clone size,CDR3 length,J gene,V gene,CDR3 protein,CDR3 DNA
-,many,15,TRBJ1-5,TRBV7-2,CASSLLVNSNQPQHF,TGTGCCAGCAGCTTACTGGTAAATAGCAATCAGCCCCAGCATTTT
-,many,12,TRBJ1-1,TRBV19,CASSRVNTEAFF,TGTGCCAGTAGTAGGGTGAACACTGAAGCTTTCTTT
-,many,12,TRBJ2-3,TRBV7-2,CASSQNMDTQYF,TGTGCCAGCAGCCAGAACATGGATACGCAGTATTTT
TRBD1,many,15,TRBJ1-2,TRBV7-2,CASSLDRGNFYGYTF,TGTGCCAGCAGCCTTGACAGGGGCAATTTCTATGGCTACACCTTC
-,few,14,TRBJ1-2,TRBV5-1,CASSLEGDDYGYTF,TGCGCCAGCAGCTTGGAGGGGGACGACTATGGCTACACCTTC
TRBD1,many,14,TRBJ2-7,TRBV29-1,CSVQRTTGAYEQYF,TGCAGCGTTCAGCGGACGACAGGGGCCTACGAGCAGTACTTC
TRBD2,many,16,TRBJ2-1,TRBV12-3/TRBV12-4,CASSLAGGGASNEQFF,TGTGCCAGCAGTTTGGCTGGCGGGGGGGCCAGCAATGAGCAGTTCTTC
TRBD1,many,16,TRBJ2-7,TRBV7-9,CASSPTGTGVSYEQYF,TGTGCCAGCAGCCCCACCGGGACAGGGGTCTCCTACGAGCAGTACTTC
TRBD1,many,18,TRBJ2-7,TRBV29-1,CSVETVPGQGVGSYEQYF,TGCAGCGTCGAGACAGTCCCGGGACAGGGGGTCGGTAGTTACGAGCAGTACTTC
TRBD1,many,16,TRBJ1-2,TRBV7-8,CASSLERSGGTYGYTF,TGTGCCAGCAGCTTAGAGAGGTCAGGGGGCACCTATGGCTACACCTTC
-,many,12,TRBJ2-7,TRBV12-3/TRBV12-4,CASAHRVGEQYF,TGTGCCAGCGCCCACAGGGTTGGCGAGCAGTACTTC
-,many,15,TRBJ2-2,TRBV7-2,CASSLDHTLGGELFF,TGTGCCAGCAGCTTAGACCACACCCTGGGGGGGGAGCTGTTTTTT
-,few,15,TRBJ2-7,TRBV28,CASSPAGLKSYEQYF,TGTGCCAGCAGCCCCGCGGGGTTGAAGTCCTACGAGCAGTACTTC
-,many,18,TRBJ2-3,TRBV13,CASSLGIPRRRGTDTQYF,TGTGCCAGCAGCTTAGGTATACCTAGGAGGAGGGGCACAGATACGCAGTATTTT
-,many,15,TRBJ2-1,TRBV5-1,CASSWNWDALNEQFF,TGCGCCAGCAGCTGGAACTGGGACGCCCTCAATGAGCAGTTCTTC
TRBD1,many,14,TRBJ1-2,TRBV12-3/TRBV12-4,CASRGQAGYGGYTF,TGTGCCAGCAGAGGACAGGCAGGTTACGGAGGCTACACCTTC
-,many,14,TRBJ1-1,TRBV7-9,CASSPSRGKGEAFF,TGTGCCAGCAGCCCAAGCAGAGGGAAGGGTGAAGCTTTCTTT
TRBD1,-,16,TRBJ2-2,TRBV28,CASSTGQGTGTGELFF,TGTGCCAGCAGCACCGGACAGGGGACGGGCACCGGGGAGCTGTTTTTT
-,many,12,TRBJ1-2,TRBV20-1,CSARDSNYGYTF,TGCAGTGCTAGGGACAGTAACTATGGCTACACCTTC
-,-,14,TRBJ1-5,TRBV23-1,CASRTRGDQSAQHF,TGCGCCAGCAGGACCAGAGGGGATCAATCAGCCCAGCATTTT